The 21 T cell receptor beta chains given below trace back to one sample, sequenced in a study of CD8+CD57+ T cells in acquired aplastic anemia. Genomic DNA, the template, was used for profiling of the TCR beta VDJ and CDR3. TCRdb redid the calling of the reads with MiXCR, one entry per CDR3 protein. This table has some 190,000 distinct CDR3 sequences, 40% to 50% appearing once. The specimen sequenced was sorted CD4+, CD8+, or CD8+CD57+ T cells (not recorded which) from PBMCs. These receptors all come from a human donor in good health.

Remarks on this clonotype: An end of the junction differs from the germline gene, which may be a read error. This chain connects TRBV10-3 to TRBJ1-6, with a weak D call TRBD1 (6 bases). The V gene's germline CDR1 is ENHRY and CDR2 SYGVKD. The CDR3 has 14 residues. CDR3 loop: CASSLQGRSSPLHF. CDR3 sequence (DNA): TGTGCCAGCAGTCTACAGGGACGGAGTTCACCCCTCCACTTT.

V usage is TRBV20-1 and J usage is TRBJ2-7; 9 nucleotides agree with TRBD2. The CDR3 length is 16 residues. The V and J ends lost 0 bases and 4 bases, in that order; junction bases with no gene match: 10. CDR1 and CDR2 (germline): DFQATT, SNEGSKA (reference sequence). The CDR3 here is CSARDRNSGSRYEQYF. CDR3 nucleotide sequence: TGCAGTGCTAGAGATCGGAATAGCGGGAGTAGGTACGAGCAGTACTTC.

This clonotype was recorded at least ten times. The V call is TRBV12-3 or TRBV12-4, the J call TRBJ1-5, with 9 bases lining up with TRBD1. J was trimmed by 0 bases and V by 5 bases; bases with no gene match: 2. This CDR3 spans 15 amino acids. This CDR3 reads CASSRTGDSNQPQHF. Here the CDR3 DNA reads TGTGCCAGCAGTCGGACAGGGGATAGCAATCAGCCCCAGCATTTT.

This rearrangement joins TRBV20-1 to TRBJ2-7; no clear D. This CDR3 has 12 residues. V was trimmed by 5 bases and J by 1 base, leaving 9 bases between them. Germline CDR1 DFQATT, CDR2 SNEGSKA (reference sequence). The CDR3: CSASDGSYEQYF. The CDR3 nucleotides are TGCAGTGCTTCGGACGGGTCCTACGAGCAGTACTTC.

The V call is TRBV5-5, the J call TRBJ1-1; D may be TRBD1 (5 bases). From germline, CDR1 is SGHKS and CDR2 YYEKEE (reference sequence). This CDR3 has 13 amino acids. Trimming left V 5 bases short and J 10 bases short, with 18 bases between. In DNA form, the CDR3 reads TGTGCCAGCAGGAACTTCCGGGGGGAGGGAGCTTTCTTT. It encodes CASRNFRGEGAFF.

The V and J genes are TRBV7-8 and TRBJ1-6; perhaps TRBD1 as D (5 bases). Germline V gene sequence: CDR1 SGHVS, CDR2 FQNEAQ. This CDR3 region has 15 residues. Trimming pared 0 bases from V and 9 bases from J, leaving 12 bases between. The CDR3 loop is CASSLAGQGVSPLHF. Written as DNA, the CDR3 is TGTGCCAGCAGCTTAGCGGGGCAGGGTGTTTCACCCCTCCACTTT.

The CDR3 loop reads CASSLASPWELVNQPQHF. CDR3 DNA: TGTGCCAGCAGCTTAGCGTCCCCCTGGGAGTTGGTAAATCAGCCCCAGCATTTT. The chain carries TRBV7-2 and TRBJ1-5, with unresolved D. Trimming took 0 bases from V and 4 from J, leaving 19 bases between them. The germline gives CDR1 SGHTA, CDR2 FQGNSA. There are 18 residues in the CDR3.

This clonotype came up many times. Written as DNA, the CDR3 is TGTGCCAGCAGTCTCGGGACTAGCGGGAGGGTCAGGTACGAGCAGTACTTC. This encodes CASSLGTSGRVRYEQYF. The chain links TRBV5-5 to TRBJ2-7; the match to TRBD2 covers 16 bases. The V gene end was trimmed by 5 bases and the J gene end by 4 bases; junction bases not matched to a gene: 9. Per germline, CDR1 SGHKS and CDR2 YYEKEE (reference sequence). The CDR3 has 17 amino acids.

For this clonotype: The junction departs from germline at one end; a sequencing error may be responsible. V and J are TRBV7-7 and TRBJ2-7, with TRBD1 as a possible D gene (6 bases). The germline V gene has CDR1 SSHAT and CDR2 FNYEAQ (reference sequence). There are 13 residues in the CDR3. CDR3 in DNA: TGTGCTAGCAGCCTGAAACAGGGATACGAGCAGTACTTC. Encoded protein: CASSLKQGYEQYF.

V usage is TRBV30 and J usage is TRBJ1-2, with D possibly being TRBD1 (5 bases). The germline V and J ends were trimmed by 3 bases and 0 bases, with 14 bases remaining between them. The germline V gene has CDR1 GTSNPN and CDR2 SVGIG (reference sequence). The CDR3 length is 15 residues. CDR3 protein: CAWRQAGAPNYGYTF. CDR3 nucleotides: TGTGCCTGGAGACAAGCCGGGGCTCCTAACTATGGCTACACCTTC.

This clonotype was found many times. This sequence joins TRBV25-1 and TRBJ1-4; maybe TRBD1 (5 bases). The CDR3 spans 16 residues. V gave up 2 bases and J gave up 6 bases, with 16 bases separating them. The germline CDR1 and CDR2 sequences are MGHDK and SYGVNS. CDR3 in amino acids: CASSELSAGLDEKLFF. As DNA, the CDR3 is TGTGCCAGCAGTGAACTCTCGGCAGGGCTGGATGAAAAACTGTTTTTT. Together with reference TRBV25-1 and TRBJ1-4, the CDR3 gives the full variable domain: EADIYQTPRYLVIGTGKKITLECSQTMGHDKMYWYQQDPGMELHLIHYSYGVNSTEKGDLSSESTVSRIRTEHFPLTLESARPSHTSQYLCASSELSAGLDEKLFFGSGTQLSVL.

Many counts were recorded for this clonotype. This rearrangement joins TRBV10-3 to TRBJ2-1; 11 nucleotides line up with TRBD2. This CDR3 region has 16 residues. The V gene's germline CDR1 is ENHRY and CDR2 SYGVKD. The ends lost 0 bases at V and 4 bases at J; junction bases unmatched: 2. CDR3 amino acids: CAISESTSGMYNEQFF. The CDR3 nucleotides read TGTGCCATCAGTGAGTCGACTAGCGGGATGTACAATGAGCAGTTCTTC.

J is TRBJ2-5 and V is TRBV7-8, with D possibly TRBD1 on 6 matching bases. The CDR3 runs 16 residues. Trimming shortened V by 0 bases and J by 2 bases, and 13 bases separated the two germline ends. Germline CDR1 reads SGHVS; CDR2 reads FQNEAQ. The CDR3: CASSLAQMTGQETQYF. CDR3 nucleotide sequence: TGTGCCAGCAGCTTAGCGCAGATGACAGGACAAGAGACCCAGTACTTC.

V gene TRBV7-6 combines with J gene TRBJ2-7; D is perhaps TRBD2 (6 bases). Per the germline V gene, CDR1 is SGHVS and CDR2 is FNYEAQ. This CDR3 contains 14 residues. Trimming took 1 base from V and 4 from J, leaving 11 bases between them. CDR3 sequence (DNA): TGTGCCAGCAGCTTAGACGGGAGTTTTTACGAGCAGTACTTC. Residues: CASSLDGSFYEQYF.

The chain recombines TRBV7-6 with TRBJ2-1, with 9 bases lining up with TRBD2. Looked up from germline, CDR1 is SGHVS and CDR2 is FNYEAQ. V was clipped by 4 bases and J by 3 bases; unmatched bases: 16. The CDR3 loop spans 19 amino acids. Here the CDR3 DNA reads TGTGCCAGCAGCTCCTACCCAAGGGGCGGGAGGGCTTACTACAATGAGCAGTTCTTC. Translation: CASSSYPRGGRAYYNEQFF. The full variable domain, completed using reference TRBV7-6 and TRBJ2-1, is GAGVSQSPRYKVTKRGQDVALRCDPISGHVSLYWYRQALGQGPEFLTYFNYEAQQDKSGLPNDRFSAERPEGSISTLTIQRTEQRDSAMYRCASSSYPRGGRAYYNEQFFGPGTRLTVL.

The count of this clonotype is one. This rearrangement joins TRBV24-1 to TRBJ1-4; D is ambiguous. The ends were cut back, 3 bases at V and 0 bases at J, with 13 bases in the middle. Germline V CDR1 and CDR2: KGHDR, SFDVKD. The CDR3 spans 17 residues. CDR3 residues: CATSDGQEYATNEKLFF. CDR3 nucleotides: TGTGCCACCAGTGATGGGCAGGAATACGCAACTAATGAAAAACTGTTTTTT.

This clonotype was seen ten or more times. The chain recombines TRBV11-2 with TRBJ2-1; perhaps D is TRBD1 or TRBD2 (5 bases each). The germline V gene has CDR1 SGHAT and CDR2 FQNNGV. The V and J ends lost 5 bases and 2 bases respectively, with 22 bases between them. The CDR3 sequence is 18 residues long. CDR3 region: CASSPTGSPGRTYNEQFF. The CDR3 nucleotides are TGTGCCAGCAGCCCCACCGGATCCCCGGGACGGACCTACAATGAGCAGTTCTTC.

This clonotype was picked up a small number of times. This chain connects TRBV6-2 or TRBV6-3 to TRBJ2-1, with TRBD2 matching over 10 bases. There are 17 residues in the CDR3. The trim removed 0 bases at V and 5 bases at J, leaving 7 bases unmatched. Germline V gene sequence: CDR1 MNHEY, CDR2 SVGEGT. CDR3 sequence: CASSYSPLAGVHNEQFF. The CDR3 DNA sequence: TGTGCCAGCAGTTACTCCCCGCTAGCGGGAGTCCACAATGAGCAGTTCTTC.

There are a few counts of this clonotype. The chain uses TRBV4-2 and TRBJ2-2; 8 bases are shared with TRBD2. Germline CDR1 LGHNA, CDR2 YNFKEQ. This CDR3 has 16 residues. The V gene end was trimmed by 6 bases and the J gene end by 6 bases; junction bases not matched to a gene: 12. CDR3 coding DNA: TGTGCCAGCAGGGATCACAAGCGGGAGTATCCCGGGGAGCTGTTTTTT. This codes for CASRDHKREYPGELFF.

The chain couples TRBV15 to TRBJ2-7; no clear D gene. The germline CDR1 and CDR2 sequences are LNHNV and YYDKDF (reference sequence). The CDR3 contains 12 residues. Trimming left V 0 bases short and J 5 bases short, with 5 bases between. CDR3 DNA: TGTGCCACCAGCAGAGATAGGAACGAGCAGTACTTC. Protein sequence: CATSRDRNEQYF.

J is TRBJ2-1 and V is TRBV20-1; 7 nucleotides match TRBD2. Germline V gene sequence: CDR1 DFQATT, CDR2 SNEGSKA (reference sequence). The V gene end was trimmed by 6 bases and the J gene end by 0 bases; junction bases not matched to a gene: 20. The length of the CDR3 is 19 residues. The CDR3 here is CSAGGGLELRSSSYNEQFF. The CDR3 DNA follows: TGCAGTGCGGGGGGGGGACTCGAACTTAGAAGCAGCTCCTACAATGAGCAGTTCTTC.